This entry is about one T cell receptor (beta chain). Antigen: not known. One end of the junction does not line up with germline, which may come from a read error. The record originates from a study of cytomegalovirus exposure and HLA in healthy donors. The overall study: About 180 million T cells yielded 117 million unique TCR beta sequences, as an earlier analysis found. Study observations and caveats: TCR beta sequences numbering 15,000 to 20,000 were associated with HLA alleles at 0.05 false discovery rate in a later analysis. Several of the most significant clusters were apparently associated with common viral pathogens in a later analysis. It is likely that the observed cluster of highly shared sequence variants was a sequencing artifact.

This PCR relied on a set of 60 Vbeta primers and 13 Jbeta primers. The data were produced by immunoSEQ multiplex PCR, yet TCRdb's version contains in-frame clones alone and is incomplete. The sample holds 100,000 to 150,000 clones, approximately 75% seen once. The CDR3 sequence is 14 residues long. Germline-derived CDR1 and CDR2 are SSHAT and FNYEAQ (reference sequence). The sequence derives from a woman aged 45-60 years in good health and CMV-seronegative. The sample taken for sequencing was PBMCs. The V gene is TRBV7-7, the J gene TRBJ2-1, with 8 nucleotides matching TRBD1. CDR3 DNA sequence: TGTGCTAGCAGCTCGACTCAGGGGGCCCATGAGCAGTTCTTC. Residues: CASSSTQGAHEQFF.